These 15 T cell receptor beta chains were sequenced from one sample in a study of CD8 T cells in Susac syndrome (dated 2019 in TCRdb). The receptor library was made with the immunoSEQ multiplex PCR assay. RNA was extracted using the RNeasy kit, and roughly 0.45 to 1 microgram was reverse transcribed with random hexamers. In-frame beta chains were kept once TCRdb had trimmed the public reads at Q25 with fastp and called clones with MiXCR. Each record represents a unique CDR3 protein, reported with the most common genes and DNA among its rows. This sample comprises about 250,000 distinct CDR3 sequences, 93% of them detected only once. The top ten constitute less than 0.075% of the sample. Material: CD4+ T cells from PBMCs. The receptors here all came from a human donor with multiple sclerosis.

The V call is TRBV27, the J call TRBJ2-4, with 10 bases matching TRBD1. This CDR3 region has 15 residues. The germline CDR1 and CDR2 sequences are MNHEY and SMNVEV (reference sequence). Trimming at V came to 6 bases and at J to 5 bases, leaving 7 bases not matched to a gene. The chain's CDR3 is CASRATGTGENIQYF. For the CDR3, the DNA is TGTGCCAGCAGGGCGACCGGGACAGGGGAAAACATTCAGTACTTC.

This rearrangement joins TRBV7-8 to TRBJ2-1; D is uncertain. Per germline, CDR1 SGHVS and CDR2 FQNEAQ. CDR3 length: 14 amino acids. V lost 0 bases, J lost 5 bases, and 8 bases lay in between. The CDR3 here is CASSLAGPHNEQFF. CDR3 nucleotides: TGTGCCAGCAGCTTAGCAGGACCTCACAATGAGCAGTTCTTC.

J is TRBJ2-1 and V is TRBV7-9, with D unresolved. The end of the DNA is better explained by TRBJ2-7, so the J call may be wrong. This CDR3 is built from 13 residues. From germline, CDR1 is SEHNR and CDR2 FQNEAQ (reference sequence). The CDR3: CASSLAGLDEQYV. In DNA form, the CDR3 reads TGTGCCAGCAGCTTAGCAGGTCTGGACGAGCAGTACGTC.

The chain recombines TRBV4-2 with TRBJ2-1, with D unclear. CDR1 and CDR2 (germline): LGHNA, YNFKEQ. This CDR3 is 15 amino acids long. Trimming took 3 bases from V and 7 from J, leaving 16 bases between them. The CDR3 loop reads CASSHPPEVANEQFF. CDR3 nucleotide sequence: TGTGCCAGCAGCCACCCGCCAGAGGTGGCGAATGAGCAGTTCTTC.

The V and J genes are TRBV5-1 and TRBJ1-2; no definite D call. V was clipped by 2 bases and J by 8 bases, with 19 bases between them. The CDR3 runs 15 residues. Germline CDR1 reads SGHRS; CDR2 reads YFSETQ. CDR3 amino acids: CASSFEGSSAWGYTF. CDR3 bases: TGCGCCAGCAGCTTTGAGGGATCCTCCGCTTGGGGCTACACCTTC.

J is TRBJ2-6 and V is TRBV4-1; D not certain. Germline assignment: CDR1 MGHRA and CDR2 YSYEKL. This CDR3 contains 16 residues. Trimming stripped 4 bases from V and 0 bases from J, with 10 bases between. The CDR3 here is CASSPDGRSGANVLTF. The CDR3 DNA follows: TGCGCCAGCAGCCCCGACGGACGCTCTGGGGCCAACGTCCTGACTTTC.

The chain is built from TRBV30 and TRBJ2-6; no firm D call. V lost 0 bases and J 3 bases, leaving 0 bases between the germline ends. This CDR3 is built from 12 residues. Germline V gene lookup returns CDR1 GTSNPN and CDR2 SVGIG (reference sequence). CDR3: CAWSVGANVLTF. The CDR3, as DNA: TGTGCCTGGAGTGTTGGGGCCAACGTCCTGACTTTC.

This clonotype was detected a few times. The chain joins TRBV16 to TRBJ1-1, with TRBD1 as a possible D gene (5 bases). The V end was cut by 0 bases, the J end by 5 bases, with 7 bases between. Germline V gene data show CDR1 as KGHSY and CDR2 as FQNENV. The CDR3 runs to 13 residues. The CDR3 reads CASSQSGGTEAFF. The CDR3 DNA follows: TGTGCCAGCAGCCAATCGGGGGGAACTGAAGCTTTCTTT.

The chain carries TRBV3-1 and TRBJ1-2, with D hard to call. The V end was cut by 4 bases, the J end by 4 bases, with 13 bases between. CDR1 is LGHDT, CDR2 YNNKEL, per germline (reference sequence). This CDR3 comprises 14 residues. In DNA form, the CDR3 reads TGTGCCAGCAGCCCCTCCTGGACTTCCTATGGCTACACCTTC. Translation: CASSPSWTSYGYTF.

A single count supports this clonotype. The chain links TRBV29-1 to TRBJ2-3; D might be TRBD1 (6 bases). Germline assignment: CDR1 SQVTM and CDR2 ANQGSEA. This CDR3 contains 16 residues. Trimming left V 2 bases short and J 6 bases short, with 21 bases between. CDR3 region: CSVESQRQGSTDTQYF. The CDR3 coding sequence is TGCAGCGTTGAAAGCCAACGGCAGGGGTCCACGGATACGCAGTATTTT.

The table lists this clonotype with a count of one. The V and J genes are TRBV6-5 and TRBJ2-5; tentative D call: TRBD1 (5 bases). Looked up from germline, CDR1 is MNHEY and CDR2 is SVGAGI. CDR3 length: 16 amino acids. V was clipped by 0 bases and J by 2 bases, with 13 bases between them. CDR3 DNA: TGTGCCAGCAGTTACTCCGCAGGGTTCGGGCAAGAGACCCAGTACTTC. Amino acid sequence: CASSYSAGFGQETQYF.

The rearrangement links TRBV27 to TRBJ1-6; TRBD1 agrees at 8 bases. The CDR3 spans 14 residues. CDR1 and CDR2 (germline): MNHEY, SMNVEV (reference sequence). Trimming removed 5 bases from V and 7 bases from J; junction bases left unmatched: 4. CDR3 sequence reads: CASSLRQGNSPLHF. CDR3 nucleotide sequence: TGTGCCAGCAGTCTTCGACAGGGGAATTCACCCCTCCACTTT.

The chain joins TRBV20-1 to TRBJ2-3; maybe TRBD1 (6 bases). Trimming shortened V by 6 bases and J by 3 bases, and 28 bases separated the two germline ends. CDR1 and CDR2 (germline): DFQATT, SNEGSKA (reference sequence). This CDR3 comprises 18 residues. The CDR3, as DNA: TGCAGTGCCCCCTCGAACAATCCCGGGACCACAGGGACAGATACGCAGTATTTT. Its protein product is CSAPSNNPGTTGTDTQYF.

The chain employs TRBV30 and TRBJ1-5, with D perhaps TRBD1 (5 bases). The CDR3 consists of 13 residues. Germline V CDR1 and CDR2: GTSNPN, SVGIG (reference sequence). Between the trimmed V and J ends, which lost 4 bases and 4 bases, there was a span of 11 bases. The CDR3 sequence is CAWKGAENQPQHF. The CDR3 DNA reads as TGTGCCTGGAAAGGGGCAGAGAATCAGCCCCAGCATTTT.

This clonotype was seen a single time. The CDR3 is CAWQRGRAFF. The CDR3, as DNA: TGTGCCTGGCAACGTGGGCGGGCTTTCTTT. The chain has TRBV30 and TRBJ1-1; no firm D call. The CDR3 is 10 amino acids. The V gene lost 5 bases and the J gene lost 11 bases, with 12 bases spanning the gap. Germline V gene lookup returns CDR1 GTSNPN and CDR2 SVGIG (reference sequence). The full variable domain, its missing parts supplied by reference TRBV30 and TRBJ1-1, is SQTIHQWPATLVQPVGSPLSLECTVEGTSNPNLYWYRQAAGRGLQLLFYSVGIGQISSEVPQNLSASRPQDRQFILSSKKLLLSDSGFYLCAWQRGRAFFGQGTRLTVV.